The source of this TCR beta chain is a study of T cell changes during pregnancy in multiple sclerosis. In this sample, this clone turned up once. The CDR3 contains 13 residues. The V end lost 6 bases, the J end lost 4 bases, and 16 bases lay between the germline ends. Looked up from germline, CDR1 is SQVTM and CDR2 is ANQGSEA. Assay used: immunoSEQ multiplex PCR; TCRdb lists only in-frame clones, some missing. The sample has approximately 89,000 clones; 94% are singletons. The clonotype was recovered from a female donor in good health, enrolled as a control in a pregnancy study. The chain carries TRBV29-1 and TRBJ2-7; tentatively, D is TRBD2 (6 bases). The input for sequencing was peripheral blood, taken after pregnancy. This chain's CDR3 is CSVGPRAGYEQYF. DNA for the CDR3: TGCAGCGTCGGTCCCAGGGCGGGGTACGAGCAGTACTTC.